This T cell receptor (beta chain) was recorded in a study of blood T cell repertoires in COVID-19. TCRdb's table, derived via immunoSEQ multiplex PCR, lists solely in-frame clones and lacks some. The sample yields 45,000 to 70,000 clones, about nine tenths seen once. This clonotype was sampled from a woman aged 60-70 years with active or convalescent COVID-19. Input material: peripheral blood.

Here the CDR3 DNA reads TGTGCCAGCAGCCCCGGACAGATCTTCTACGAGCAGTACTTC. Residues: CASSPGQIFYEQYF. The V gene is TRBV6-5, the J gene TRBJ2-7; D is possibly TRBD1 (6 bases). Germline V gene data show CDR1 as MNHEY and CDR2 as SVGAGI. The CDR3 loop spans 14 amino acids. V gave up 6 bases and J gave up 3 bases, with 15 bases separating them.